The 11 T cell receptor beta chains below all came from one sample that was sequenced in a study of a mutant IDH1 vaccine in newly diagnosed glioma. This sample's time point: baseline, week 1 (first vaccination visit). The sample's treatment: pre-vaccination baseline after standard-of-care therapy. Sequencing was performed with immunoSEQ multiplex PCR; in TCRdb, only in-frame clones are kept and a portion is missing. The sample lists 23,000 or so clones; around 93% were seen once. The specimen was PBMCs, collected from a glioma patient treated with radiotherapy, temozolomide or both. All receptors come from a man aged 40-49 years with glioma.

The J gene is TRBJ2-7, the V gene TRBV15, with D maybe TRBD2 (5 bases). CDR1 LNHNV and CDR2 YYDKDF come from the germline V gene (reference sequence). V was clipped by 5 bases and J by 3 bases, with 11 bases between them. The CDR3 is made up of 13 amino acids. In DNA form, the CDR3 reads TGTGCCACCAGCGGCGACTACTACTACGAGCAGTACTTC. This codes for CATSGDYYYEQYF. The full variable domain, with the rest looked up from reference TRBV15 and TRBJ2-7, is DAMVIQNPRYQVTQFGKPVTLSCSQTLNHNVMYWYQQKSSQAPKLLFHYYDKDFNNEADTPDNFQSRRPNTSFCFLDIRSPGLGDTAMYLCATSGDYYYEQYFGPGTRLTVT.

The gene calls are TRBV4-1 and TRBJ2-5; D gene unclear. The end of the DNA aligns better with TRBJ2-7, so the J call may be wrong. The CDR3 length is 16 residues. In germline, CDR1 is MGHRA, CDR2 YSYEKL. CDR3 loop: CASSQDPESVYYEQYF. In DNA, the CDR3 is TGCGCCAGCAGCCAAGATCCGGAGAGCGTCTACTACGAGCAGTACTTC.

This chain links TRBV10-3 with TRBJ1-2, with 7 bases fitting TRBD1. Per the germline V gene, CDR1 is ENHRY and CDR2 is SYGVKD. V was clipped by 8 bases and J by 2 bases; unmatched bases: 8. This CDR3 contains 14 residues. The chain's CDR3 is CAIQDRVQNYGYTF. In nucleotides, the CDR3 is TGTGCCATCCAAGACAGGGTACAGAACTATGGCTACACCTTC.

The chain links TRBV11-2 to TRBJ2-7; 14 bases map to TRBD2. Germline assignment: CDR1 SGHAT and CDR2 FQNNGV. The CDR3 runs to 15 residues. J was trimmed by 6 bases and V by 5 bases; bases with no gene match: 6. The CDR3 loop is CASSPGLAGVGEQYF. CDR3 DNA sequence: TGTGCCAGCAGCCCGGGACTAGCGGGAGTGGGCGAGCAGTACTTC.

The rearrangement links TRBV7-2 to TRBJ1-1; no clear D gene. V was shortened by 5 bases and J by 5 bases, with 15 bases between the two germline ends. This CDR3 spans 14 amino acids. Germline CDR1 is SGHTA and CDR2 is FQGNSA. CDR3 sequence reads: CASSAWAEGTEAFF. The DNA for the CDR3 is TGTGCCAGCAGCGCATGGGCGGAGGGTACTGAAGCTTTCTTT.

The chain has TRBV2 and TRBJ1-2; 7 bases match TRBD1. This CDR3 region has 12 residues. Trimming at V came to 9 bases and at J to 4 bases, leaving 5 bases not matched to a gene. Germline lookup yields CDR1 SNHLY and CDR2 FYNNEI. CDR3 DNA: TGTGCCAGTAACCGGGACAGCTATGGCTACACCTTC. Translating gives CASNRDSYGYTF.

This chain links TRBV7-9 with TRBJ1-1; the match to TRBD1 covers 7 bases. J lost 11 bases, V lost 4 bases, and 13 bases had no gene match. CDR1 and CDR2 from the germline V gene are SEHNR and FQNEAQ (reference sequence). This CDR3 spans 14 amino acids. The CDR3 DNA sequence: TGTGCCAGCAGCTCACGGACACAGGCAGGGGGGGCTTTCTTT. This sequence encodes CASSSRTQAGGAFF.

CDR3 sequence reads: CASTPRGDNYGYTF. In DNA form, the CDR3 reads TGTGCCAGCACCCCTAGGGGGGATAACTATGGCTACACCTTC. The chain employs TRBV9 and TRBJ1-2; a possible D gene is TRBD1 (6 bases). There are 14 residues in the CDR3. Germline CDR1 and CDR2: SGDLS and YYNGEE. Trimming removed 6 bases at V and 1 base at J, with 13 bases between.

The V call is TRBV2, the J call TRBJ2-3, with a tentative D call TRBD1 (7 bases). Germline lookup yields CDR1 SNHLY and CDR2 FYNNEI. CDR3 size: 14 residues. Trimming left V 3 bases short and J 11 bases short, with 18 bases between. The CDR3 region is CASSDGGQQARQYF. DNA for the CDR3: TGTGCCAGCAGTGACGGGGGACAGCAAGCAAGGCAGTATTTT.

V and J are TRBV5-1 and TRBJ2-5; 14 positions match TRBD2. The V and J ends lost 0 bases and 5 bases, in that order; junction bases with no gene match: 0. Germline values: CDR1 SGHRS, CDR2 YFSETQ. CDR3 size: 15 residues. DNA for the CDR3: TGCGCCAGCAGCTTGGGGACTAGCGGGAGGGAGACCCAGTACTTC. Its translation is CASSLGTSGRETQYF.

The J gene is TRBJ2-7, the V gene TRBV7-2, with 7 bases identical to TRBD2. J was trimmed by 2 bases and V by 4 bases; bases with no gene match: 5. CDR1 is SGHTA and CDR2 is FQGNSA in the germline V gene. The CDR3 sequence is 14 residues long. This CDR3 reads CASSSGGGAYEQYF. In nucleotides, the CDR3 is TGTGCCAGCAGCTCCGGGGGAGGGGCCTACGAGCAGTACTTC.